Presented here are 7 T cell receptor beta chains from one specimen sequenced in a study of blood T cells in healthy people across ages. A second roughly 7 to 11 cycle PCR used barcoded and J-beta primers. TCRdb reprocessed the 5' RACE reads with MiXCR, giving one entry per CDR3 protein. In the table there are 380,000 or so distinct CDR3 sequences, 45% to 60% of which are singletons. Sequenced material: blood. The receptors originated from a man between 60 and 75 years old in good health.

The V call is TRBV7-2, the J call TRBJ2-1; perhaps TRBD1 as D (6 bases). The CDR3 has 16 residues. Germline V lookup: CDR1 SGHTA, CDR2 FQGNSA. V lost 1 base and J lost 5, with 15 bases in between. The CDR3 protein is CASSLGSAGAHNEQFF. In DNA, the CDR3 is TGTGCCAGCAGCTTAGGATCGGCAGGGGCCCACAATGAGCAGTTCTTC.

The sample holds a few counts of this clonotype. The rearrangement joins TRBV12-3 or TRBV12-4 to TRBJ2-4; D ambiguous. The J call may be wrong; the DNA end is better matched by TRBJ2-7. The CDR3 loop spans 15 amino acids. The CDR3, as DNA: TGTGCCAGCAGTTTAGATCAGGTCCCCACCTACGAGCAGTACTTC. Translated: CASSLDQVPTYEQYF.

This chain uses TRBV6-2 or TRBV6-3 with TRBJ2-7; TRBD1 matches 7 bases. The CDR3 is 14 residues long. Germline CDR1 is MNHEY and CDR2 is SVGEGT. V lost 5 bases, J lost 5 bases, and 9 bases stayed unmatched. The CDR3 DNA follows: TGTGCCAGCAGTGACACGGGACAGCTCCACGAGCAGTACTTC. It specifies CASSDTGQLHEQYF.

The gene calls are TRBV13 and TRBJ2-7; TRBD1 agrees at 8 bases. The germline V gene encodes CDR1 PRHDT and CDR2 FYEKMQ (reference sequence). The length of the CDR3 is 14 residues. The J segment lost 2 bases and the V segment lost 6 bases, leaving 6 bases of the junction unmatched. The CDR3: CASRRTGSTYEQYF. CDR3 nucleotide sequence: TGTGCCAGCAGACGGACAGGGTCTACCTACGAGCAGTACTTC. The variable domain in full, with the rest retrieved from reference TRBV13 and TRBJ2-7, is AAGVIQSPRHLIKEKRETATLKCYPIPRHDTVYWYQQGPGQDPQFLISFYEKMQSDKGSIPDRFSAQQFSDYHSELNMSSLELGDSALYFCASRRTGSTYEQYFGPGTRLTVT.

This clonotype was detected a few times. The chain joins TRBV11-3 to TRBJ2-3, with TRBD2 matching over 15 bases. Germline V gene lookup returns CDR1 SGHNT and CDR2 YENEEA. The length of the CDR3 is 17 residues. V was clipped by 5 bases and J by 0 bases; unmatched bases: 3. The CDR3 reads CASSPGTSGGSTDTQYF. CDR3 coding DNA: TGTGCCAGCAGCCCCGGGACTAGCGGGGGGAGCACAGATACGCAGTATTTT.

This chain links TRBV7-3 with TRBJ2-3; D uncertain. V lost 5 bases and J lost 1, with 13 bases in between. The CDR3 extends over 15 amino acids. Germline V gene data show CDR1 as SGHTA and CDR2 as FQGTGA. CDR3 region: CASSDSSRGTDTQYF. Here the CDR3 DNA reads TGTGCCAGCAGCGACTCCTCTCGGGGCACAGATACGCAGTATTTT.

The chain has TRBV11-2 and TRBJ2-3, with 7 bases matching TRBD2. This CDR3 region has 17 residues. Germline V lookup: CDR1 SGHAT, CDR2 FQNNGV. V shed 4 bases, J shed 0 bases, and the junction held 10 bases outside the gene matches. CDR3 nucleotides: TGTGCCAGCAGCTCCCGGGGGAGCGGGGTGAGCACAGATACGCAGTATTTT. Translated, it gives CASSSRGSGVSTDTQYF.